What follows are 23 T cell receptor beta chains derived from one specimen sequenced in a study of memory CD4+ T cells and cytomegalovirus serostatus. The sort gate was single viable CD3+CD4+CD8-CD45RO+ cells for memory CD4+ T cells. Assay: immunoSEQ multiplex PCR; the TCRdb copy retains only in-frame clones and omits some. The sample has under 80,000 clones; 60% to 80% are singletons. Specimen: memory CD4+ T cells from blood. The receptors here all came from an adult in good health and CMV-seropositive.

This clone was observed a few times. The gene calls are TRBV2 and TRBJ1-6; D not certain. The length of the CDR3 is 16 residues. CDR1 is SNHLY and CDR2 is FYNNEI in the germline V gene. V gave up 5 bases and J gave up 5 bases, with 16 bases separating them. This CDR3 is CASSLRRSTNNSPLHF. CDR3 nucleotides: TGTGCCAGCAGTCTCAGACGGAGCACAAATAATTCACCCCTCCACTTT.

The V and J genes are TRBV13 and TRBJ1-2; 7 nucleotides align to TRBD1. V dropped 5 bases and J dropped 6; count of bases not matched to a gene: 15. Germline V gene sequence: CDR1 PRHDT, CDR2 FYEKMQ (reference sequence). This CDR3 contains 16 residues. CDR3 region: CASSALERQGKDGYTF. CDR3 nucleotide sequence: TGTGCCAGCAGCGCCCTGGAAAGACAGGGAAAGGATGGCTACACCTTC. Together with reference TRBV13 and TRBJ1-2, the CDR3 gives the full variable domain: AAGVIQSPRHLIKEKRETATLKCYPIPRHDTVYWYQQGPGQDPQFLISFYEKMQSDKGSIPDRFSAQQFSDYHSELNMSSLELGDSALYFCASSALERQGKDGYTFGSGTRLTVV.

The genes are TRBV30 and TRBJ1-1, with D hard to call. CDR3 length: 13 residues. Germline V gene sequence: CDR1 GTSNPN, CDR2 SVGIG (reference sequence). Trimming cost V 4 bases and J 0 bases, with 9 bases left between them. The CDR3 bases are TGTGCCTGGAATAGAGGCATGAACACTGAAGCTTTCTTT. Translating it yields CAWNRGMNTEAFF.

The V call is TRBV10-3, the J call TRBJ2-2; D is unclear. V gave up 2 bases and J gave up 0 bases, with 10 bases separating them. Germline CDR1 ENHRY, CDR2 SYGVKD. The CDR3 extends over 16 amino acids. CDR3 sequence reads: CAISEGTGPNTGELFF. The CDR3 DNA sequence: TGTGCCATCAGTGAGGGTACGGGTCCGAACACCGGGGAGCTGTTTTTT.

This rearrangement joins TRBV13 to TRBJ2-1; 14 nucleotides align to TRBD2. Germline CDR1 reads PRHDT; CDR2 reads FYEKMQ (reference sequence). With V trimmed by 9 bases and J by 5 bases, 6 bases remained unmatched. CDR3 length: 15 amino acids. CDR3 in amino acids: CASDGGLAGDNEQFF. CDR3 coding DNA: TGTGCCAGTGACGGGGGACTAGCGGGGGACAATGAGCAGTTCTTC. Supplemented by reference TRBV13 and TRBJ2-1, the full variable domain reads AAGVIQSPRHLIKEKRETATLKCYPIPRHDTVYWYQQGPGQDPQFLISFYEKMQSDKGSIPDRFSAQQFSDYHSELNMSSLELGDSALYFCASDGGLAGDNEQFFGPGTRLTVL.

The chain has TRBV2 and TRBJ2-3; D possibly uses TRBD1 or TRBD2 (5 bases each). V gave up 8 bases and J gave up 0 bases, with 15 bases separating them. CDR3 length: 15 amino acids. CDR1 is SNHLY, CDR2 FYNNEI, per germline. The chain's CDR3 is CASSRDGSSTDTQYF. The CDR3 bases are TGTGCCAGCTCTAGGGACGGTTCTAGCACAGATACGCAGTATTTT.

CDR3 coding DNA: TGTGCCAGCAGCATAGGGACAGGGGAGGCCCGAAGGCAGTACTTC. Residues: CASSIGTGEARRQYF. The V call is TRBV5-8, the J call TRBJ2-5, with TRBD1 identical over 10 bases. CDR3 size: 15 residues. Germline loops: CDR1 SGHTS, CDR2 YDEGEE. With V trimmed by 4 bases and J by 11 bases, 14 bases remained unmatched.

This clone was counted between two and nine times. V is TRBV29-1 and J is TRBJ1-4; D remains unclear. V shed 5 bases and J shed 3 bases, with 10 bases lying between them. The length of the CDR3 is 13 residues. From germline, CDR1 is SQVTM and CDR2 ANQGSEA. CDR3 region: CSVCKGPNEKLFF. The CDR3 bases are TGCAGCGTTTGCAAGGGCCCTAATGAAAAACTGTTTTTT.

The rearrangement links TRBV6-5 to TRBJ1-2; D ambiguous. V was shortened by 2 bases and J by 13 bases, with 17 bases between the two germline ends. From germline, CDR1 is MNHEY and CDR2 SVGAGI. The CDR3 consists of 13 residues. The CDR3 sequence is CASSYLRGREVTF. CDR3 coding DNA: TGTGCCAGCAGTTACCTGAGAGGGAGGGAGGTCACCTTC.

The chain recombines TRBV19 with TRBJ1-4; 7 bases line up with TRBD1. The germline CDR1 and CDR2 sequences are LNHDA and SQIVND (reference sequence). The CDR3 consists of 14 residues. The J segment lost 6 bases and the V segment lost 7 bases, leaving 8 bases of the junction unmatched. Written as DNA, the CDR3 is TGTGCCAGTACCAGACAGGGCCAAGATGAAAAACTGTTTTTT. This gives the protein CASTRQGQDEKLFF.

J is TRBJ2-1 and V is TRBV6-5; D gene ambiguous. The V and J ends lost 4 bases and 6 bases respectively, with 16 bases between them. The CDR3 runs to 15 residues. The germline V gene has CDR1 MNHEY and CDR2 SVGAGI. CDR3 sequence reads: CASSSKQSLPNEQFF. CDR3 in DNA: TGTGCCAGCAGTTCGAAACAGTCTCTCCCCAATGAGCAGTTCTTC.

This clone is termed medium-sized (0.01 to 0.1%). V gene TRBV18 combines with J gene TRBJ1-3; D possibly corresponds to TRBD1 (5 bases). This CDR3 has 16 amino acids. V was pared by 0 bases and J by 0 bases, with 9 bases between. Germline CDR1 KGHSH, CDR2 LQKENI. CDR3 region: CASSPPGRGSGNTIYF. CDR3 nucleotide sequence: TGTGCCAGCTCACCACCGGGACGGGGCTCTGGAAACACCATATATTTT.

This sequence joins TRBV7-2 and TRBJ2-7, with D unclear. The V gene lost 7 bases and the J gene lost 3 bases, with 13 bases spanning the gap. Germline CDR1 is SGHTA and CDR2 is FQGNSA. This CDR3 comprises 13 residues. The CDR3 sequence is CASKEGPYYEQYF. The CDR3 DNA reads TGTGCCAGCAAGGAAGGCCCCTACTACGAGCAGTACTTC.

J is TRBJ1-2 and V is TRBV4-2; no definite D call. Germline V lookup: CDR1 LGHNA, CDR2 YNFKEQ. The CDR3 is 14 amino acids. Trimming pared 1 base from V and 4 bases from J, leaving 10 bases between. Here the CDR3 DNA reads TGTGCCAGCAGCCAAGGAAGGCTTAGCTATGGCTACACCTTC. Translation gives CASSQGRLSYGYTF.

The chain combines TRBV11-3 with TRBJ2-6; the D call may be TRBD1 or TRBD2 (5 bases each). V lost 3 bases and J lost 0, with 12 bases in between. The CDR3 loop spans 17 amino acids. Germline V gene sequence: CDR1 SGHNT, CDR2 YENEEA. The CDR3 loop reads CASSFGTNPSGANVLTF. The CDR3 nucleotides are TGTGCCAGCAGCTTCGGGACCAATCCCTCTGGGGCCAACGTCCTGACTTTC.

The gene calls are TRBV18 and TRBJ2-5; D unclear. Looked up from germline, CDR1 is KGHSH and CDR2 is LQKENI. V lost 4 bases, J lost 5 bases, and 11 bases lay in between. This CDR3 comprises 13 residues. CDR3 loop: CASSRAYWETQYF. CDR3 DNA: TGTGCCAGCTCACGTGCGTATTGGGAGACCCAGTACTTC.

V and J are TRBV5-1 and TRBJ2-6; D not resolved. Germline V CDR1 and CDR2: SGHRS, YFSETQ. V dropped 3 bases and J dropped 2 bases, with 6 bases sitting between them. This CDR3 spans 14 amino acids. The CDR3 DNA follows: TGCGCCAGCAGCTCATCGCCTGGGGCCAACGTCCTGACTTTC. Translation gives CASSSSPGANVLTF.

This chain links TRBV7-2 with TRBJ1-5; 9 positions agree with TRBD1. After removal of 5 bases from V and 5 bases from J, the junction contained 4 bases not matched to a gene. Germline values: CDR1 SGHTA, CDR2 FQGNSA. CDR3 length: 14 amino acids. The CDR3 loop is CASSQRTGDQPQHF. CDR3 in DNA: TGTGCCAGCAGCCAACGGACAGGGGATCAGCCCCAGCATTTT.

The V call is TRBV10-3, the J call TRBJ2-3; D possibly corresponds to TRBD1 (6 bases). In germline, CDR1 is ENHRY, CDR2 SYGVKD. The V and J ends lost 6 bases and 3 bases respectively, with 13 bases between them. The CDR3 extends over 14 amino acids. Here the CDR3 DNA reads TGTGCCATCAGAGAGACAGGATATACAGATACGCAGTATTTT. This encodes CAIRETGYTDTQYF.

In this sample, this clone turned up a few times. The J gene is TRBJ2-2, the V gene TRBV5-4, with D hard to call. Germline V CDR1 and CDR2: SGHNT, YYREEE (reference sequence). CDR3 length: 14 amino acids. V gave up 4 bases and J gave up 3 bases, with 10 bases separating them. CDR3 protein: CASSPEEYTGELFF. The CDR3 nucleotides read TGTGCCAGCAGCCCGGAAGAGTACACCGGGGAGCTGTTTTTT.

The chain recombines TRBV5-1 with TRBJ2-2; tentative D call: TRBD2 (6 bases). The CDR3 runs 13 residues. Germline loops: CDR1 SGHRS, CDR2 YFSETQ. V lost 4 bases and J 7 bases, leaving 11 bases between the germline ends. Here the CDR3 reads CASSPGGLGELFF. The CDR3 DNA is TGCGCCAGCAGCCCTGGAGGGCTCGGGGAGCTGTTTTTT.

CDR3 sequence: CASSFPGPSQYF. CDR3 nucleotides: TGTGCCAGCAGCTTCCCCGGTCCTTCACAGTACTTC. This chain links TRBV11-2 with TRBJ2-4; D is ambiguous. V was pared by 3 bases and J by 13 bases, with 13 bases between. The CDR3 consists of 12 residues. The germline V gene has CDR1 SGHAT and CDR2 FQNNGV.

This rearrangement joins TRBV19 to TRBJ2-7; D is unclear. The CDR3 has 13 amino acids. V was trimmed by 4 bases and J by 3 bases, leaving 10 bases between them. Germline-derived CDR1 and CDR2 are LNHDA and SQIVND (reference sequence). The CDR3 DNA reads TGTGCCAGTAGTACATACATCAACTACGAGCAGTACTTC. This gives the protein CASSTYINYEQYF.